The present entry profiles one TCR beta chain with its context. These data originate in a study of long-term antiretroviral therapy in people with HIV. Sequencing relied on immunoSEQ assay v3.0, run at survey level. The protocol was immunoSEQ multiplex PCR, while the TCRdb copy is restricted to in-frame clones and leaves out a portion. The repertoire consists of about 20,000 clones, with approximately 90% occurring once and the leading ten covering 7.5% to 10%. The sequence derives from a woman younger than 45 with HIV. Sequencing was performed on unsorted PBMCs, taken about 4.6 years before starting antiretroviral therapy.

CDR3 sequence: CASSFPDRGSHEQFF. Here the CDR3 DNA reads TGTGCCAGCAGTTTCCCGGACAGGGGTTCCCATGAGCAGTTCTTC. The chain carries TRBV6-6 and TRBJ2-1; TRBD1 matches at 9 bases. This CDR3 contains 15 residues. Trimming at V came to 4 bases and at J to 8 bases, leaving 9 bases not matched to a gene. Germline assignment: CDR1 MNHNY and CDR2 SVGAGI (reference sequence).